The source of this T cell receptor (beta chain) is a study of early T cells in non-severe SARS-CoV-2 infection. General study results and limits: VDJdb matching skewed toward anti-spike CD8 responses, missing private and CD4 specificities.

This clonotype came up many times. Its specificity is not known. The CDR3 has 14 amino acids. CDR1 and CDR2 (germline): SGHRS, YFSETQ. V shed 1 base, J shed 9 bases, and the junction held 9 bases outside the gene matches. Unique molecular identifiers (one per individual cDNA molecule) were attached. TCRdb re-analysed the 5' RACE reads in MiXCR, keeping a single row per CDR3 protein. The sample includes about 48,000 distinct CDR3 sequences, approximately 8.1% of them seen just once. Source material: whole blood. This chain links TRBV5-1 with TRBJ1-1; TRBD1 agrees at 7 bases. The sequence was obtained from an adult who was a healthcare worker with PCR-confirmed SARS-CoV-2 infection or an uninfected control (not recorded which). The CDR3 reads CASSLNGRGFQAFF. The CDR3 nucleotides read TGCGCCAGCAGCTTGAATGGCAGGGGGTTCCAAGCTTTCTTT.